The 13 T cell receptor beta chains reported below all come from one sample, sequenced in a study of blood T cell repertoires in COVID-19. This table comes from immunoSEQ multiplex PCR, and its TCRdb copy is limited to in-frame clones, with some not included. The table records 300,000 to 350,000 clones, about nine tenths of them present only once. Sequenced sample: PBMCs or T cells enriched from blood (not recorded which). These receptors were obtained from a woman in her twenties or thirties who had been exposed to COVID-19.

The rearrangement uses TRBV29-1 and TRBJ1-1; tentatively, D is TRBD1 (6 bases). CDR1 and CDR2 from the germline V gene are SQVTM and ANQGSEA. V lost 2 bases and J lost 4, with 23 bases in between. This CDR3 is built from 17 residues. CDR3 region: CSVERGDNWGLATEAFF. The DNA for the CDR3 is TGCAGCGTTGAAAGGGGCGACAATTGGGGGCTGGCCACTGAAGCTTTCTTT.

The chain recombines TRBV2 with TRBJ2-1; TRBD1 aligns across 8 bases. With 2 bases clipped from V and 4 bases from J, the junction kept 7 bases outside the gene matches. The CDR3 contains 16 residues. From germline, CDR1 is SNHLY and CDR2 FYNNEI. The CDR3 sequence is CASSEKGQGAYNEQFF. CDR3 DNA sequence: TGTGCCAGCAGTGAAAAGGGCCAGGGGGCGTACAATGAGCAGTTCTTC.

The chain uses TRBV28 and TRBJ1-2; D uncertain. The CDR3 is 13 amino acids. The V gene's germline CDR1 is MDHEN and CDR2 SYDVKM. V lost 7 bases and J 3 bases, leaving 12 bases between the germline ends. CDR3 coding DNA: TGTGCCAGCACCGCGCGGGCCCACTATGGCTACACCTTC. Its translation is CASTARAHYGYTF.

In regard to this clone: The identical CDR3 is also encoded by other nucleotide sequences in the sample. This chain uses TRBV12-3 or TRBV12-4 with TRBJ1-1; no clear D gene. CDR3 length equals 12 residues. V lost 2 bases and J 3 bases, leaving 4 bases between the germline ends. The CDR3 sequence: CASSLSDTEAFF. The DNA for the CDR3 is TGTGCCAGCAGTTTATCGGACACTGAAGCTTTCTTT.

The chain joins TRBV7-9 to TRBJ2-7; TRBD2 agrees at 12 bases. The CDR3 runs to 17 residues. Germline lookup yields CDR1 SEHNR and CDR2 FQNEAQ (reference sequence). The V segment lost 0 bases and the J segment 4 bases; nucleotides outside the gene matches: 7. CDR3 sequence: CASSLAGTSGLVYEQYF. CDR3 coding DNA: TGTGCCAGCAGCTTAGCTGGGACTAGCGGGCTGGTATACGAGCAGTACTTC.

V usage is TRBV5-7 and J usage is TRBJ2-7; D unresolved. TRBV5-7 is identified as an open reading frame with a role that is uncertain. CDR3 length: 13 residues. Trimming removed 3 bases at V and 4 bases at J, with 11 bases between. The CDR3 loop is CASSSGDPYEQYF. Here the CDR3 DNA reads TGTGCCAGCAGCTCAGGTGACCCGTACGAGCAGTACTTC.

The chain links TRBV2 to TRBJ2-7, with TRBD2 identical over 7 bases. Germline V gives CDR1 SNHLY, CDR2 FYNNEI. V was clipped by 5 bases and J by 2 bases; unmatched bases: 12. CDR3 size: 16 residues. The CDR3 spells CASSTAIGTITYEQYF. The DNA for the CDR3 is TGTGCCAGCAGTACGGCGATTGGGACTATAACCTACGAGCAGTACTTC.

The gene calls are TRBV3-1 (or the pseudogene TRBV3-2) and TRBJ2-7; D gene uncertain. Trimming cost V 3 bases and J 6 bases, with 12 bases left between them. CDR3 length: 13 amino acids. Looked up from germline, CDR1 is LGHDT and CDR2 is YNNKEL (reference sequence). The CDR3 is CASSHPSGREQYF. DNA of the CDR3: TGTGCCAGCAGCCACCCGTCTGGGCGCGAGCAGTACTTC.

The V gene is TRBV7-8, the J gene TRBJ1-4, with TRBD1 as a possible D gene (6 bases). Trimming took off 5 bases at V and 14 bases at J, with 24 bases between the two ends. The CDR3 length is 15 residues. Germline CDR1 and CDR2: SGHVS and FQNEAQ. CDR3 protein: CASSGIRDTQVELFF. The CDR3 DNA reads TGTGCCAGCAGCGGGATCCGGGACACCCAAGTAGAGCTGTTTTTT.

The genes are TRBV28 and TRBJ2-1; no clear D gene. CDR3 size: 15 residues. Germline loops: CDR1 MDHEN, CDR2 SYDVKM. With 3 bases removed from V and 0 bases from J, the gap between germline ends came to 9 bases. For the CDR3, the DNA is TGTGCCAGCAGTTTGGAGCTAAACTCCTACAATGAGCAGTTCTTC. This codes for CASSLELNSYNEQFF. Combining the CDR3 with reference TRBV28 and TRBJ2-1 gives the whole variable domain DVKVTQSSRYLVKRTGEKVFLECVQDMDHENMFWYRQDPGLGLRLIYFSYDVKMKEKGDIPEGYSVSREKKERFSLILESASTNQTSMYLCASSLELNSYNEQFFGPGTRLTVL.

J is TRBJ2-3 and V is TRBV30, with 7 bases that match TRBD1. The CDR3 covers 14 residues. Germline CDR1 reads GTSNPN; CDR2 reads SVGIG (reference sequence). With V trimmed by 3 bases and J by 4 bases, 7 bases remained unmatched. The DNA for the CDR3 is TGTGCCTGGAGAATAGGACAGGCAGCAGATACGCAGTATTTT. It codes for CAWRIGQAADTQYF.

The chain carries TRBV4-2 and TRBJ2-1, with D perhaps TRBD1 (5 bases). The ends were cut back, 4 bases at V and 9 bases at J, with 16 bases in the middle. This CDR3 spans 14 amino acids. CDR1 is LGHNA and CDR2 is YNFKEQ in the germline V gene. The CDR3 is CASSRGGLVGEQFF. CDR3 in DNA: TGTGCCAGCAGCCGGGGCGGCCTCGTGGGTGAGCAGTTCTTC.

This clone came up once. The chain employs TRBV27 and TRBJ2-1, with unresolved D. Looked up from germline, CDR1 is MNHEY and CDR2 is SMNVEV (reference sequence). Trimming pared 3 bases from V and 5 bases from J, leaving 11 bases between. The CDR3 totals 14 residues. The CDR3 loop reads CASSLVQSHNEQFF. The CDR3 nucleotides are TGTGCCAGCAGTTTGGTACAGTCCCACAATGAGCAGTTCTTC.